The clone carrying this T cell receptor (beta chain) appeared once. This sample is part of a study of blood T cell repertoires in COVID-19. TCRdb keeps only in-frame clones here, not all; method: immunoSEQ multiplex PCR. The sample consists of 200,000 to 300,000 clones, 82% of them appearing once. CDR3 length equals 15 residues. Trimming took 6 bases from V and 4 from J; bases not matched to a gene: 8. The germline gives CDR1 SNHLY, CDR2 FYNNEI. This sequence originates from a woman aged 70-85 years with acute or convalescent COVID-19. The sequenced sample consisted of peripheral blood. The rearrangement joins TRBV2 to TRBJ1-5; 8 bases fit TRBD1. CDR3 amino acids: CASREQGDGNQPQHF. In nucleotides, the CDR3 is TGTGCCAGCAGGGAACAGGGGGATGGGAATCAGCCCCAGCATTTT.